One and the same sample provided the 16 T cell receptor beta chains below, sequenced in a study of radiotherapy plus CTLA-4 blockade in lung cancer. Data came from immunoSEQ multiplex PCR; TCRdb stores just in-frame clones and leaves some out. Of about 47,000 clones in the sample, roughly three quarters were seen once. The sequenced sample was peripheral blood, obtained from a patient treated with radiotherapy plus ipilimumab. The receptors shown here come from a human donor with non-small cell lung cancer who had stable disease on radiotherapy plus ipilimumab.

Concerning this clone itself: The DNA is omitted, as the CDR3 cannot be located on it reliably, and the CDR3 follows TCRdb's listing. The CDR3 region is CASSPKVGTGIRGQYF. V gene TRBV21-1 combines with J gene TRBJ2-7; TRBD1, as called in the table, went unchecked against the DNA. TRBV21-1 is an annotated pseudogene. The CDR3 is 16 amino acids in total, end residues counted.

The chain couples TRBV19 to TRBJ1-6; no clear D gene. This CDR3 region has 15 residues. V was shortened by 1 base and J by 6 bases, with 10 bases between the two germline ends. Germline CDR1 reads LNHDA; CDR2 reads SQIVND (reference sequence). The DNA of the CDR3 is TGTGCCAGTAGTATAGGGGGAAGGCGTAATTCACCCCTCCACTTT. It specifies CASSIGGRRNSPLHF.

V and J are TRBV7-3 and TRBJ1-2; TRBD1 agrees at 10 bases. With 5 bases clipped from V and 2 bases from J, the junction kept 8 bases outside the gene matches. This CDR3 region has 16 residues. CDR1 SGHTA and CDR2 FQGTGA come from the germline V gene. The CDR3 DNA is TGTGCCAGCAGCATTACACCGGGACAGGGGAACTATGGCTACACCTTC. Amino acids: CASSITPGQGNYGYTF.

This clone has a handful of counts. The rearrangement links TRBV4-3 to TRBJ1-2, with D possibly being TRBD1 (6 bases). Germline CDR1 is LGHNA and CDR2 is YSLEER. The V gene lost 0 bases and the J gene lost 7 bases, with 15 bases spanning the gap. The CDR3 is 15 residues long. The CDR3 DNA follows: TGCGCCAGCAGCCAAGATTGGCGGCAGGGGCTTGGCTACACCTTC. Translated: CASSQDWRQGLGYTF.

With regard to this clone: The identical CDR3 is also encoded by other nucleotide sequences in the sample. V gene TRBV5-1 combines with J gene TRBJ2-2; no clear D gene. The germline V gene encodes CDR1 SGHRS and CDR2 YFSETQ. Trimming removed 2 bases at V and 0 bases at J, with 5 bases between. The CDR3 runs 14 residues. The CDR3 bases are TGCGCCAGCAGCTTAAACTCGAACACCGGGGAGCTGTTTTTT. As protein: CASSLNSNTGELFF.

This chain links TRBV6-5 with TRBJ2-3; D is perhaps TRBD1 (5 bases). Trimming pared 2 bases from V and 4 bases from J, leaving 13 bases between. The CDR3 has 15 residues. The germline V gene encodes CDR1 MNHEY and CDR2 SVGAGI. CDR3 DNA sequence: TGTGCCAGCAGTTACAGGGGTGGGTCGGCAGATACGCAGTATTTT. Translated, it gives CASSYRGGSADTQYF.

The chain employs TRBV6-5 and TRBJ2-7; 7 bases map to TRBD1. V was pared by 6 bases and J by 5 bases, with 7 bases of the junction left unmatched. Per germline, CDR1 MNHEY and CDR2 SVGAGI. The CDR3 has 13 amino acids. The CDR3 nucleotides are TGTGCCAGCAGGCCACAGGGGAAGGACGAGCAGTACGTC. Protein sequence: CASRPQGKDEQYV.

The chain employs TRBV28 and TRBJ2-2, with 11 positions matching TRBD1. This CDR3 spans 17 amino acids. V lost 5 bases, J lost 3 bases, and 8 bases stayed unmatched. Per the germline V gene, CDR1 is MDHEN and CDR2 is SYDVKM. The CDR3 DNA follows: TGTGCCAGCAGTCCACTTCCGGGACAGGGGGACACCGGGGAGCTGTTTTTT. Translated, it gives CASSPLPGQGDTGELFF.

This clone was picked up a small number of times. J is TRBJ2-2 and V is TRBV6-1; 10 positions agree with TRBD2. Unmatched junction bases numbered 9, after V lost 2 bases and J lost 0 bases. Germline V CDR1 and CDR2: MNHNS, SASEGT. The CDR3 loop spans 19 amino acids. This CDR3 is CASSELRVAGGTNTGELFF. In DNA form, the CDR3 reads TGTGCCAGCAGTGAATTAAGAGTAGCGGGGGGAACGAACACCGGGGAGCTGTTTTTT.

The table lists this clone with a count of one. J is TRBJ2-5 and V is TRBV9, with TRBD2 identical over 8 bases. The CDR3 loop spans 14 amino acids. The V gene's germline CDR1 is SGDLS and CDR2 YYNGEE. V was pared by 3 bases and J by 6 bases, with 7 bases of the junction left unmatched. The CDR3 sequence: CASSAGLGGQTQYF. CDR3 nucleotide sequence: TGTGCCAGCAGCGCGGGACTAGGGGGGCAGACCCAGTACTTC.

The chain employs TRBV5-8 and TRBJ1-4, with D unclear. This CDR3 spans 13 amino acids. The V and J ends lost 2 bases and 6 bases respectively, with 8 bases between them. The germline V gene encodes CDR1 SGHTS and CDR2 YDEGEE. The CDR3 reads CASSLEPYEKLFF. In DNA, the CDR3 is TGTGCCAGCAGCTTAGAGCCTTATGAAAAACTGTTTTTT. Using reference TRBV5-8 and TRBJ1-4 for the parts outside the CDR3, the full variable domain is EAGVTQSPTHLIKTRGQQATLRCSPISGHTSVYWYQQALGLGLQFLLWYDEGEERNRGNFPPRFSGRQFPNYSSELNVNALELEDSALYLCASSLEPYEKLFFGSGTQLSVL.

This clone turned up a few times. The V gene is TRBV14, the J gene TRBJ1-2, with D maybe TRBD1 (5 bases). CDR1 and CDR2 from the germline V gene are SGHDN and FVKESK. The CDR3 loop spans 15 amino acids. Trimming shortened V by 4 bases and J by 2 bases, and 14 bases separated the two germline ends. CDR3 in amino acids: CASSPTVGANYGYTF. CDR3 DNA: TGTGCCAGCAGCCCTACTGTAGGGGCGAACTATGGCTACACCTTC.

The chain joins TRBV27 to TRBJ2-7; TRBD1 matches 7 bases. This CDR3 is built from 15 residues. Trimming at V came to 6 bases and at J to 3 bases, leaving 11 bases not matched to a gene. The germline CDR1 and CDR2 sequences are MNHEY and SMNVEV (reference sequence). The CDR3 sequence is CASRWGEGGHYEQYF. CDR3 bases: TGTGCCAGCAGATGGGGAGAAGGGGGCCACTACGAGCAGTACTTC.

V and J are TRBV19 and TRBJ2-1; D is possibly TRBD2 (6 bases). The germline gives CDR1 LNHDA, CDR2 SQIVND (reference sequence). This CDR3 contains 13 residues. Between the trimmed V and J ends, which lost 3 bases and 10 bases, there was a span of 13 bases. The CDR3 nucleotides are TGTGCCAGTAGTATGGAGCGGAGCGGGGAGCAGTTCTTC. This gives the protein CASSMERSGEQFF.

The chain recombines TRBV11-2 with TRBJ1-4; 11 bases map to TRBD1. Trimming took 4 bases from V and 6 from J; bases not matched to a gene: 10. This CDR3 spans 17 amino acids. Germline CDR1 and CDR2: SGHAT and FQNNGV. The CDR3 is CASSSGGTGGIYEKLFF. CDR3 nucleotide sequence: TGTGCCAGCAGCTCCGGCGGGACAGGGGGGATTTATGAAAAACTGTTTTTT.

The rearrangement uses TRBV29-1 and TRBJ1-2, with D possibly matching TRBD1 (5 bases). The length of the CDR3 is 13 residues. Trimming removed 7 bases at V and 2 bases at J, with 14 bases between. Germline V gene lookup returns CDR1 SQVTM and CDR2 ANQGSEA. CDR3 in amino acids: CSAAGGFNYGYTF. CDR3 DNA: TGCAGCGCCGCGGGGGGATTCAACTATGGCTACACCTTC.